These 26 T cell receptor beta chains came from one sample sequenced in a study of technical replicates of blood from several donors. TCRdb's copy holds only in-frame clones and misses some; the assay was immunoSEQ multiplex PCR. In the table there are tens of thousands of clones, just under 95% of which are singletons. Input material: T cells isolated from PBMCs. All receptors derive from a human donor in good health.

This clone was seen once. V is TRBV13 and J is TRBJ1-1, with 7 nucleotides matching TRBD1. Trimming cost V 3 bases and J 6 bases; bases outside gene matches: 4. Germline assignment: CDR1 PRHDT and CDR2 FYEKMQ (reference sequence). This CDR3 contains 13 residues. DNA for the CDR3: TGTGCCAGCAGCTTCGACAGGGCCGCTGAAGCTTTCTTT. Amino acids: CASSFDRAAEAFF.

This clone appeared once. The chain uses TRBV2 and TRBJ2-5; TRBD2 might be the D (6 bases). V shed 8 bases and J shed 4 bases, with 14 bases lying between them. Germline V lookup: CDR1 SNHLY, CDR2 FYNNEI. This CDR3 comprises 13 residues. The CDR3 region has the DNA TGTGCCAGCGCTTATCCGGGGGTAGAGACCCAGTACTTC. This sequence encodes CASAYPGVETQYF.

The CDR3 DNA sequence: TGCGCCAGCAGCCTGACAGGGGGCCTGACTAATGAAAAACTGTTTTTT. Residues: CASSLTGGLTNEKLFF. The J gene is TRBJ1-4, the V gene TRBV5-1; 10 nucleotides align to TRBD1. The CDR3 totals 16 residues. V shed 4 bases, J shed 2 bases, and the junction held 5 bases outside the gene matches. Germline V gene sequence: CDR1 SGHRS, CDR2 YFSETQ.

V usage is TRBV9 and J usage is TRBJ2-3, with 9 bases fitting TRBD2. After removal of 3 bases from V and 1 base from J, the junction contained 9 bases not matched to a gene. This CDR3 is 17 amino acids long. The V gene's germline CDR1 is SGDLS and CDR2 YYNGEE. The chain's CDR3 is CASSAPLLAGGTDTQYF. CDR3 sequence (DNA): TGTGCCAGCAGCGCCCCCCTACTAGCGGGTGGCACAGATACGCAGTATTTT.

The V call is TRBV19, the J call TRBJ2-3; D is perhaps TRBD2 (5 bases). The CDR3 consists of 10 residues. The V and J ends lost 11 bases and 5 bases respectively, with 8 bases between them. Germline values: CDR1 LNHDA, CDR2 SQIVND (reference sequence). The CDR3 DNA sequence: TGTGCCCTAGCCCGAGATACGCAGTATTTT. Its translation: CALARDTQYF.

The chain joins TRBV9 to TRBJ2-1, with TRBD1 matching 8 bases. This CDR3 is built from 14 residues. Germline CDR1 is SGDLS and CDR2 is YYNGEE. V lost 3 bases to trimming and J lost 7 bases; unmatched junction nucleotides: 6. The CDR3 is CASSGDRGLNEQFF. The CDR3, as DNA: TGTGCCAGCAGCGGTGACAGGGGATTAAATGAGCAGTTCTTC. The whole variable domain, remainder taken from reference TRBV9 and TRBJ2-1, is DSGVTQTPKHLITATGQRVTLRCSPRSGDLSVYWYQQSLDQGLQFLIQYYNGEERAKGNILERFSAQQFPDLHSELNLSSLELGDSALYFCASSGDRGLNEQFFGPGTRLTVL.

This chain connects TRBV11-2 to TRBJ2-1; 7 bases are a match to TRBD2. The trim removed 2 bases at V and 7 bases at J, leaving 11 bases unmatched. Germline CDR1 and CDR2: SGHAT and FQNNGV. This CDR3 is built from 16 residues. The CDR3 reads CASSLYPTGGINEQFF. CDR3 nucleotides: TGTGCCAGCAGCTTATATCCGACCGGGGGGATTAATGAGCAGTTCTTC. The full variable domain, rest sourced from reference TRBV11-2 and TRBJ2-1, is EAGVAQSPRYKIIEKRQSVAFWCNPISGHATLYWYQQILGQGPKLLIQFQNNGVVDDSQLPKDRFSAERLKGVDSTLKIQPAKLEDSAVYLCASSLYPTGGINEQFFGPGTRLTVL.

The chain is built from TRBV27 and TRBJ2-7; D is possibly TRBD1 (6 bases). The V gene's germline CDR1 is MNHEY and CDR2 SMNVEV (reference sequence). This CDR3 is 15 amino acids long. V was trimmed by 4 bases and J by 2 bases, leaving 15 bases between them. CDR3 amino acids: CASSSLAGDPYEQYF. The CDR3 bases are TGTGCCAGCAGTTCCCTCGCAGGGGATCCCTACGAGCAGTACTTC.

The chain couples TRBV9 to TRBJ2-1; 7 bases align to TRBD2. This CDR3 has 16 amino acids. Per the germline V gene, CDR1 is SGDLS and CDR2 is YYNGEE. The junction had 6 bases not matched to a gene; V was cut back by 0 bases and J by 3 bases. CDR3 sequence: CASSVVASGNYNEQFF. DNA for the CDR3: TGTGCCAGCAGCGTAGTAGCTAGCGGCAACTACAATGAGCAGTTCTTC.

The CDR3 here is CASSLTAGATEAFF. The DNA for the CDR3 is TGTGCCAGCAGCTTAACGGCAGGGGCTACTGAAGCTTTCTTT. This chain uses TRBV11-3 with TRBJ1-1, with a tentative D call TRBD1 (6 bases). The germline V gene has CDR1 SGHNT and CDR2 YENEEA. The V end lost 2 bases, the J end lost 5 bases, and 12 bases lay between the germline ends. The length of the CDR3 is 14 residues.

The chain carries TRBV29-1 and TRBJ2-7; 7 bases match TRBD2. CDR1 is SQVTM and CDR2 is ANQGSEA in the germline V gene. CDR3 length equals 14 residues. After removal of 4 bases from V and 3 bases from J, the junction contained 9 bases not matched to a gene. The DNA for the CDR3 is TGCAGCGTTGTTGAGAGACTAGCAGGCTACGAGCAGTACTTC. This sequence encodes CSVVERLAGYEQYF.

The chain couples TRBV5-6 to TRBJ1-2; 9 bases map to TRBD1. This CDR3 region has 13 residues. Germline CDR1 reads SGHDT; CDR2 reads YYEEEE. The J segment lost 8 bases and the V segment lost 5 bases, leaving 7 bases of the junction unmatched. The CDR3 spells CASSTGTGTGYTF. As DNA, the CDR3 is TGTGCCAGCAGTACCGGGACAGGGACCGGCTACACCTTC.

V and J are TRBV27 and TRBJ2-1; 7 bases fit TRBD2. The length of the CDR3 is 16 residues. CDR1 and CDR2 (germline): MNHEY, SMNVEV (reference sequence). V shed 0 bases, J shed 5 bases, and the junction held 7 bases outside the gene matches. For the CDR3, the DNA is TGTGCCAGCAGTTTATCGGCGGGAGCCTTTCACAATGAGCAGTTCTTC. This translates into CASSLSAGAFHNEQFF.

The chain combines TRBV12-5 with TRBJ2-3, with 10 bases fitting TRBD1. J was trimmed by 4 bases and V by 5 bases; bases with no gene match: 12. The CDR3 consists of 17 residues. Germline V gene lookup returns CDR1 LGHNT and CDR2 FRNRAP. The CDR3 reads CASGDPQGTGVSDTQYF. In DNA, the CDR3 is TGTGCTAGTGGTGATCCCCAAGGGACAGGGGTTTCAGATACGCAGTATTTT. The entire variable domain, with the rest obtained from reference TRBV12-5 and TRBJ2-3, is as follows: DARVTQTPRHKVTEMGQEVTMRCQPILGHNTVFWYRQTMMQGLELLAYFRNRAPLDDSGMPKDRFSAEMPDATLATLKIQPSEPRDSAVYFCASGDPQGTGVSDTQYFGPGTRLTVL.

The genes are TRBV6-6 and TRBJ2-7, with 8 nucleotides matching TRBD1. Germline loops: CDR1 MNHNY, CDR2 SVGAGI (reference sequence). Unmatched junction bases numbered 8, after V lost 6 bases and J lost 4 bases. The CDR3 length is 14 residues. As DNA, the CDR3 is TGTGCCAGCAGGGTGAGACAGGGGAGGTACGAGCAGTACTTC. It is translated as CASRVRQGRYEQYF.

This clone turned up a few times. This chain connects TRBV21-1 to TRBJ1-1; TRBD1, the table's D call, lacks a check against the DNA. TRBV21-1 is a listed pseudogene. The CDR3 contains 16 residues. CDR3 amino acids: CASSGTGNVGNTEAFF. In DNA form, the CDR3 reads TGTGCCAGCAGCGGGACAGGGAATGTGGGGAACACTGAAGCTTTCTTT.

The J gene is TRBJ2-7, the V gene TRBV30; 8 nucleotides match TRBD1. The V gene's germline CDR1 is GTSNPN and CDR2 SVGIG (reference sequence). J lost 4 bases, V lost 7 bases, and 12 bases had no gene match. This CDR3 contains 14 residues. The CDR3 region is CALDPGQGRYEQYF. The CDR3 bases are TGTGCCTTGGATCCAGGACAGGGAAGATACGAGCAGTACTTC.

V gene TRBV5-1 combines with J gene TRBJ2-1, with 13 nucleotides matching TRBD2. From germline, CDR1 is SGHRS and CDR2 YFSETQ. Trimming took 3 bases from V and 9 from J; bases not matched to a gene: 12. The CDR3 is 17 residues long. As DNA, the CDR3 is TGCGCCAGCAGCTGGGGGCGGACTAGCGGGAGCTTTGGTGAGCAGTTCTTC. This translates into CASSWGRTSGSFGEQFF.

The chain links TRBV4-1 to TRBJ2-5, with 7 bases identical to TRBD2. The CDR3 has 16 residues. The germline CDR1 and CDR2 sequences are MGHRA and YSYEKL. Trimming removed 1 base from V and 4 bases from J; junction bases left unmatched: 9. The CDR3 reads CASSQGGGSGRETQYF. DNA for the CDR3: TGCGCCAGCAGCCAAGGGGGAGGGTCGGGCCGAGAGACCCAGTACTTC.

J is TRBJ2-2 and V is TRBV6-6; D may be TRBD1 (7 bases). This CDR3 region has 13 residues. Germline CDR1 is MNHNY and CDR2 is SVGAGI (reference sequence). The ends were cut back, 5 bases at V and 6 bases at J, with 10 bases in the middle. The CDR3 is CASSRGTAGELFF. DNA for the CDR3: TGTGCCAGCAGTCGGGGGACAGCCGGGGAGCTGTTTTTT.

The gene calls are TRBV6-1 and TRBJ1-4; D remains ambiguous. With 3 bases removed from V and 5 bases from J, the gap between germline ends came to 10 bases. The CDR3 spans 14 residues. In germline, CDR1 is MNHNS, CDR2 SASEGT. DNA for the CDR3: TGTGCCAGCAGTGACCCGGGGAAGAATGAAAAACTGTTTTTT. It specifies CASSDPGKNEKLFF.

DNA for the CDR3: TGTGCCAGCAGCTGGGGGGGCAATCAGCCCCAGCATTTT. Residues: CASSWGGNQPQHF. The chain joins TRBV5-6 to TRBJ1-5, with TRBD1 as a possible D gene (5 bases). With 3 bases removed from V and 2 bases from J, the gap between germline ends came to 6 bases. Germline V lookup: CDR1 SGHDT, CDR2 YYEEEE. This CDR3 comprises 13 residues. Using reference TRBV5-6 and TRBJ1-5 for the parts outside the CDR3, the full variable domain is DAGVTQSPTHLIKTRGQQVTLRCSPKSGHDTVSWYQQALGQGPQFIFQYYEEEERQRGNFPDRFSGHQFPNYSSELNVNALLLGDSALYLCASSWGGNQPQHFGDGTRLSIL.

V gene TRBV6-1 combines with J gene TRBJ1-2; 7 positions match TRBD1. The V and J ends lost 6 bases and 3 bases, in that order; junction bases with no gene match: 1. Germline assignment: CDR1 MNHNS and CDR2 SASEGT. This CDR3 has 12 residues. Written as DNA, the CDR3 is TGTGCCAGCAGCGACAGGGACTATGGCTACACCTTC. It yields the protein CASSDRDYGYTF.

The V gene is TRBV18, the J gene TRBJ1-1; the match to TRBD1 covers 9 bases. Germline assignment: CDR1 KGHSH and CDR2 LQKENI. The CDR3 extends over 15 amino acids. V shed 3 bases and J 6 bases; nucleotides not matched to a gene: 8. The CDR3 DNA reads as TGTGCCAGCTCACCTTTTACCGGGACAGGGTCTGAAGCTTTCTTT. It translates to CASSPFTGTGSEAFF.

This clone appeared once. This chain connects TRBV7-2 to TRBJ1-2; 10 bases match TRBD1. Germline assignment: CDR1 SGHTA and CDR2 FQGNSA. This CDR3 is 14 amino acids long. With V trimmed by 5 bases and J by 4 bases, 4 bases remained unmatched. For the CDR3, the DNA is TGTGCCAGCAGCCGTGGGGACAGGGGCTATGGCTACACCTTC. Its translation: CASSRGDRGYGYTF.

This clone appeared once. The chain links TRBV7-9 to TRBJ1-2, with D unclear. Germline V lookup: CDR1 SEHNR, CDR2 FQNEAQ (reference sequence). The length of the CDR3 is 17 residues. Trimming left V 4 bases short and J 7 bases short, with 25 bases between. This chain's CDR3 is CASSSVQPSASNSGYTF. The CDR3 DNA is TGTGCCAGCAGCTCAGTCCAACCGTCAGCGAGTAATTCTGGCTACACCTTC.